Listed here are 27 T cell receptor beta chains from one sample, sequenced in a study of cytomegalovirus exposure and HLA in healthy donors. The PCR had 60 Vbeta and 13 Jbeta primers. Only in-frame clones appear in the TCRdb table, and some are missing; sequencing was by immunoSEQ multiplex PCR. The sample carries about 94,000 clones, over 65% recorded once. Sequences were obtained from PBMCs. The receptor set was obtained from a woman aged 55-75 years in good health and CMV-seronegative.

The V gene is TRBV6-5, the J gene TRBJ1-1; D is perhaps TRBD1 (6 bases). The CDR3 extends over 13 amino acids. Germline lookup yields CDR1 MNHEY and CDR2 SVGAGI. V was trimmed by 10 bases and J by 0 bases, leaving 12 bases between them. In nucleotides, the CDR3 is TGTGCCACCAAGGACAGCATGAACACTGAAGCTTTCTTT. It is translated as CATKDSMNTEAFF.

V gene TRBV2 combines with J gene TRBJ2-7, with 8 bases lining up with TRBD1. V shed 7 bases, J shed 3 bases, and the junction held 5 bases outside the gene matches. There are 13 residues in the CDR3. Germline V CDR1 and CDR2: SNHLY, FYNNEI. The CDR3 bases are TGTGCCAGCAAGGGGACAGGAAACTACGAGCAGTACTTC. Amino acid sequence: CASKGTGNYEQYF.

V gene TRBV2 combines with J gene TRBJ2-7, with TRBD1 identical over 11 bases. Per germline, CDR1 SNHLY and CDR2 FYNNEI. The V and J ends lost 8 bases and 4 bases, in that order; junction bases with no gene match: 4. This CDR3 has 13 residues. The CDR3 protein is CASCGTGGYEQYF. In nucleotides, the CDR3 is TGTGCCAGCTGCGGGACAGGGGGATACGAGCAGTACTTC.

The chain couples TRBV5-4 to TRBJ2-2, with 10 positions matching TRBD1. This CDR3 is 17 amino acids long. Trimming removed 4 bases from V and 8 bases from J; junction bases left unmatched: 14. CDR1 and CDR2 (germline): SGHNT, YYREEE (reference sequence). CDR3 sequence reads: CASSTGGGTGVIGELFF. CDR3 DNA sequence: TGTGCCAGCAGCACGGGGGGCGGGACAGGGGTAATTGGGGAGCTGTTTTTT.

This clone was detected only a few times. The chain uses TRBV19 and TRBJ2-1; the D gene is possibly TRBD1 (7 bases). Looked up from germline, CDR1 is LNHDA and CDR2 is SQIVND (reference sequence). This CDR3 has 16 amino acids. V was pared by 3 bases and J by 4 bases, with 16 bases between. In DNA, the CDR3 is TGTGCCAGTAGTATGGAGGGGGCGGGGTCTTACAATGAGCAGTTCTTC. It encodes CASSMEGAGSYNEQFF.

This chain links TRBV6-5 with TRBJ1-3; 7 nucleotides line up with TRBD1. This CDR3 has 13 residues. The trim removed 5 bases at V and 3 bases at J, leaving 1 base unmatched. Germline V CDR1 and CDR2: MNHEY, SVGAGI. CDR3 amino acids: CASSRDSGNTIYF. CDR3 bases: TGTGCCAGCAGTAGGGACAGTGGAAACACCATATATTTT.

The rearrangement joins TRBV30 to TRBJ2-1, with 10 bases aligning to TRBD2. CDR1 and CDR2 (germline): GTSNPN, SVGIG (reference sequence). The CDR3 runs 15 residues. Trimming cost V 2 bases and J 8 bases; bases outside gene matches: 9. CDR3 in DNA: TGTGCCTGGAGTAGGGCTAGCGGGAGTTCGGATGAGCAGTTCTTC. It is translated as CAWSRASGSSDEQFF.

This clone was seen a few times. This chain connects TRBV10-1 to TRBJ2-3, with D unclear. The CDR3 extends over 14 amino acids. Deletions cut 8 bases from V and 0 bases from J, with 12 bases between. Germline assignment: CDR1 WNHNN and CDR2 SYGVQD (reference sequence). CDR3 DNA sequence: TGCGCCAGCGTACGTCAGGCGAGCACAGATACGCAGTATTTT. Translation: CASVRQASTDTQYF.

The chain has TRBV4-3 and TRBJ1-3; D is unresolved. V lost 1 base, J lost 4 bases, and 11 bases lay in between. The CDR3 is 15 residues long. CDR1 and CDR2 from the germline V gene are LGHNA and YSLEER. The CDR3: CASSQVLGVGNTIYF. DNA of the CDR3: TGCGCCAGCAGCCAAGTCCTGGGCGTAGGAAACACCATATATTTT.

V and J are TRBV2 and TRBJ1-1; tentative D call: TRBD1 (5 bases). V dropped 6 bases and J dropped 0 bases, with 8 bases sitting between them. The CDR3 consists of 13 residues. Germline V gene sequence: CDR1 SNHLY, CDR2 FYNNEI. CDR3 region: CASRAGLNTEAFF. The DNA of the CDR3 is TGTGCCAGCAGGGCAGGGCTGAACACTGAAGCTTTCTTT.

The CDR3 DNA sequence: TGTGCCAGCAGCTTGGTCCCGGACAGGGGGCGAGGGAGACAAGAGACCCAGTACTTC. Translating gives CASSLVPDRGRGRQETQYF. This chain connects TRBV5-4 to TRBJ2-5, with 11 positions matching TRBD1. This CDR3 is built from 19 residues. Germline V gives CDR1 SGHNT, CDR2 YYREEE (reference sequence). The J segment lost 2 bases and the V segment lost 0 bases, leaving 12 bases of the junction unmatched.

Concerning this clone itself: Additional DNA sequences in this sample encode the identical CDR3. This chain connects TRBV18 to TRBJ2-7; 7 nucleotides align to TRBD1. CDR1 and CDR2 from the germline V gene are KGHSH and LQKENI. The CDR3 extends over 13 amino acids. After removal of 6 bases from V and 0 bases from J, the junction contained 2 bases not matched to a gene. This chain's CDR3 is CASSRDSSYEQYF. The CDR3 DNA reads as TGTGCCAGCTCTCGGGACAGCTCCTACGAGCAGTACTTC. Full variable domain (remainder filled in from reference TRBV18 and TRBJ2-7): NAGVMQNPRHLVRRRGQEARLRCSPMKGHSHVYWYRQLPEEGLKFMVYLQKENIIDESGMPKERFSAEFPKEGPSILRIQQVVRGDSAAYFCASSRDSSYEQYFGPGTRLTVT.

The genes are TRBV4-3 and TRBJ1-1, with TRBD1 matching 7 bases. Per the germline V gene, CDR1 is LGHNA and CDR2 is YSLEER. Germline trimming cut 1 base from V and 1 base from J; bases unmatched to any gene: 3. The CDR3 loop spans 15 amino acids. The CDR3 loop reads CASSQGQGRNTEAFF. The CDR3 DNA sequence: TGCGCCAGCAGCCAAGGACAGGGAAGGAACACTGAAGCTTTCTTT.

Here the CDR3 reads CASSRLEAGRSEAFF. The CDR3 DNA is TGTGCCAGCAGTCGCCTAGAGGCAGGGCGGTCTGAAGCTTTCTTT. J is TRBJ1-1 and V is TRBV27; the D gene is possibly TRBD1 (5 bases). Per germline, CDR1 MNHEY and CDR2 SMNVEV (reference sequence). The CDR3 is made up of 15 amino acids. V dropped 5 bases and J dropped 6 bases, with 19 bases sitting between them.

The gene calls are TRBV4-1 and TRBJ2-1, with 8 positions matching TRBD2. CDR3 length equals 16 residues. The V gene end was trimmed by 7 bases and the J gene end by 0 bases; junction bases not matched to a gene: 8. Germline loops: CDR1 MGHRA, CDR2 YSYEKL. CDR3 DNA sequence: TGCGCCAGCAATAAAGAAGCGGGAGCCTCCTACAATGAGCAGTTCTTC. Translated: CASNKEAGASYNEQFF.

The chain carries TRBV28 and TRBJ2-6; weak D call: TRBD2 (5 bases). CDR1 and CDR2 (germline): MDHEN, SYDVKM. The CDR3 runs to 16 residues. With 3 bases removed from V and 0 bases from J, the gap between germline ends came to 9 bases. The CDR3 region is CASSLFGDSGANVLTF. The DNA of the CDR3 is TGTGCCAGCAGTTTGTTCGGGGACTCTGGGGCCAACGTCCTGACTTTC.

In DNA form, the CDR3 reads TGCAGCGTTGATGTGACAGGGAACACTGAAGCTTTCTTT. Its translation is CSVDVTGNTEAFF. This chain connects TRBV29-1 to TRBJ1-1; D possibly corresponds to TRBD1 (6 bases). V lost 3 bases and J lost 1, with 9 bases in between. CDR1 and CDR2 from the germline V gene are SQVTM and ANQGSEA. CDR3 length equals 13 residues.

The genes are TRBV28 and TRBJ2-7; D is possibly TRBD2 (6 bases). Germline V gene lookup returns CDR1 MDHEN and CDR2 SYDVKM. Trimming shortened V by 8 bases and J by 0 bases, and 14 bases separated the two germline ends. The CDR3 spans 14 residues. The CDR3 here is CASLASFSSYEQYF. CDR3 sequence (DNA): TGTGCCAGCCTAGCGTCCTTTAGCTCCTACGAGCAGTACTTC.

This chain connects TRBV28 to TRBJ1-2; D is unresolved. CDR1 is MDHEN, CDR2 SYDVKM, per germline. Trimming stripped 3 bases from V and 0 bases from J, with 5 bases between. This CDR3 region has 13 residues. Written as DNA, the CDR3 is TGTGCCAGCAGTTTGATAGCTAACTATGGCTACACCTTC. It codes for CASSLIANYGYTF.

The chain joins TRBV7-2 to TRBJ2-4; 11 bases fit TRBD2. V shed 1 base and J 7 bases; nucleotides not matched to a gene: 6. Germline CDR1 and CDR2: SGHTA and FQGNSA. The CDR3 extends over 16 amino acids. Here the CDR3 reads CASSLDSGGAWNIQYF. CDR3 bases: TGTGCCAGCAGCTTAGATAGCGGGGGGGCCTGGAACATTCAGTACTTC.

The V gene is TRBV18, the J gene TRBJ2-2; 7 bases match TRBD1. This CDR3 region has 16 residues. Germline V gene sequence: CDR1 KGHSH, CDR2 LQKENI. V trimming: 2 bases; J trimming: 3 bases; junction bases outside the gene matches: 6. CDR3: CASSPRDRADTGELFF. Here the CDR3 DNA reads TGTGCCAGCTCACCAAGAGACAGGGCTGACACCGGGGAGCTGTTTTTT.

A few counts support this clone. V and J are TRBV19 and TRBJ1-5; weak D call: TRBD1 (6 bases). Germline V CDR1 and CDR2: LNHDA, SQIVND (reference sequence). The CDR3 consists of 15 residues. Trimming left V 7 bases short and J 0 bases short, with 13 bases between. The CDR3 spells CASTTGHYSNQPQHF. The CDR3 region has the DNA TGTGCCAGTACCACGGGACACTATAGCAATCAGCCCCAGCATTTT.

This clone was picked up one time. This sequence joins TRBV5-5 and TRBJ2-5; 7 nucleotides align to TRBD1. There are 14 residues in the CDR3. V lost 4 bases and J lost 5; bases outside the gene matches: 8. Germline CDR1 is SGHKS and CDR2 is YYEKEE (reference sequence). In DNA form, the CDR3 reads TGTGCCAGCAGCAAACCGGGACAGATGGAGACCCAGTACTTC. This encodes CASSKPGQMETQYF. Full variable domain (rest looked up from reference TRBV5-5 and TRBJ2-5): DAGVTQSPTHLIKTRGQQVTLRCSPISGHKSVSWYQQVLGQGPQFIFQYYEKEERGRGNFPDRFSARQFPNYSSELNVNALLLGDSALYLCASSKPGQMETQYFGPGTRLLVL.

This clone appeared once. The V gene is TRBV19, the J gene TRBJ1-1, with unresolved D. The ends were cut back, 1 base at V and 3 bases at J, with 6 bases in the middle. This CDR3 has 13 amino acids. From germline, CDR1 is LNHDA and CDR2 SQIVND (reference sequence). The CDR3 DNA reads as TGTGCCAGTAGTATAGGAGCATACACTGAAGCTTTCTTT. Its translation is CASSIGAYTEAFF.

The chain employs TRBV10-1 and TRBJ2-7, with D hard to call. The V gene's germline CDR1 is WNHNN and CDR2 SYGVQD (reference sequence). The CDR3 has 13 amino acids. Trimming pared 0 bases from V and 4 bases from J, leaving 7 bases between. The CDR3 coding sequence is TGCGCCAGCAGTGAGTCGGCTGGTTACGAGCAGTACTTC. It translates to CASSESAGYEQYF.

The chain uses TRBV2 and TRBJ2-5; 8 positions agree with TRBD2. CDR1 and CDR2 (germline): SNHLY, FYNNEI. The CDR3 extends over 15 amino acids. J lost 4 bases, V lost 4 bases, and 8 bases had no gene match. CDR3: CASSVGGRSRETQYF. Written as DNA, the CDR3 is TGTGCCAGCAGTGTGGGCGGGAGGTCGAGAGAGACCCAGTACTTC.

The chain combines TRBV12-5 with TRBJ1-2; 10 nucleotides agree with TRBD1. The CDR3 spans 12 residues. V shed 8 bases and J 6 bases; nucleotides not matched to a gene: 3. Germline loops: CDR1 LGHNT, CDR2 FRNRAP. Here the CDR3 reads CASSGTGDGYTF. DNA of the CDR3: TGTGCTAGTTCCGGGACAGGGGATGGCTACACCTTC.